A selection of T cell receptor beta chains follows, all from one sample in a study of blood T cell repertoires in COVID-19. Clones were read by immunoSEQ multiplex PCR, and TCRdb kept only the in-frame ones, dropping some. Here the sample spans tens of thousands of clones, more than 80% being singletons. Sequencing used peripheral blood. Receptors originate from a human donor in a cohort sampled during active COVID-19. Each CDR3 is given with its conserved first and last residue. Each record gives: V gene, J gene, D gene, CDR3 length, clone size, CDR3 DNA, CDR3 protein. D genes are given only for firm matches. Part of the rows lack a size; the others show once, few, many or a class for expanded clones.

>TRBV20-1|TRBJ1-6|TRBD1|15|NA
TGCAGTGCTAGTCGGTTGGACAGGGGAGATTCACCCCTCCACTTT
CSASRLDRGDSPLHF
>TRBV7-2|TRBJ2-5|TRBD2|15|NA
TGTGCCAGCAGCTTAGGGGGCGGGAGAGTAGAGACCCAGTACTTC
CASSLGGGRVETQYF
>TRBV7-2|TRBJ2-1|NA|13|NA
TGTGCCAGCAGCCCCGGTTGGGCTTTTGAGCAGTTCTTC
CASSPGWAFEQFF
>TRBV24-1|TRBJ2-1|TRBD2|13|NA
TGTGCCACGGCCGGCGGGAGTGGGGATGAGCAGTTCTTC
CATAGGSGDEQFF
>TRBV5-5|TRBJ2-5|TRBD2|16|NA
TGTGCCAGCAGCTTGGAGAGCGGGAGGGCCCGGGAGACCCAGTACTTC
CASSLESGRARETQYF
>TRBV18|TRBJ1-1|TRBD1|13|NA
TGTGCCAGCTCACAGCAGGGGGCAGGTGAAGCTTTCTTT
CASSQQGAGEAFF
>TRBV6-1|TRBJ2-5|TRBD1|13|NA
TGTGCCAGCAGTCAAAGGGGGCGGGAGACCCAGTACTTC
CASSQRGRETQYF
>TRBV3-1/TRBV3-2|TRBJ1-1|NA|13|NA
TGTGCCAGCAGCCGAACGGGGGGGACTGAAGCTTTCTTT
CASSRTGGTEAFF
>TRBV3-1/TRBV3-2|TRBJ2-1|TRBD2|17|NA
TGTGCCAGCAGCCAAGGTCTGAGCGGGAGGACGTACAATGAGCAGTTCTTC
CASSQGLSGRTYNEQFF
>TRBV5-1|TRBJ1-2|TRBD1|14|NA
TGCGCCAGCAGCTTGGGGACAGGGGTCTATGGCTACACCTTC
CASSLGTGVYGYTF
>TRBV5-1|TRBJ1-5|TRBD1|15|NA
TGCGCCAGCAGCCTCAATCAGGGGGCTGGTCAGCCCCAGCATTTT
CASSLNQGAGQPQHF
>TRBV18|TRBJ1-6|TRBD1|14|NA
TGTGCCAGCTCACGAGACAGGGGGGGTTCACCCCTCCACTTT
CASSRDRGGSPLHF
>TRBV24-1|TRBJ1-5|NA|14|few
TGTGCCACCAGTGAGCGGGCCTTCAATCAGCCCCAGCATTTT
CATSERAFNQPQHF
>TRBV18|TRBJ2-2|TRBD1|15|NA
TGTGCCAGCTCACCACCGACAGGGTCCCCCGGGGAGCTGTTTTTT
CASSPPTGSPGELFF
>TRBV19|TRBJ1-3|TRBD1|15|once
TGTGCCAGTAGTATCCCCGGACAGGATCTGAACACCATATATTTT
CASSIPGQDLNTIYF